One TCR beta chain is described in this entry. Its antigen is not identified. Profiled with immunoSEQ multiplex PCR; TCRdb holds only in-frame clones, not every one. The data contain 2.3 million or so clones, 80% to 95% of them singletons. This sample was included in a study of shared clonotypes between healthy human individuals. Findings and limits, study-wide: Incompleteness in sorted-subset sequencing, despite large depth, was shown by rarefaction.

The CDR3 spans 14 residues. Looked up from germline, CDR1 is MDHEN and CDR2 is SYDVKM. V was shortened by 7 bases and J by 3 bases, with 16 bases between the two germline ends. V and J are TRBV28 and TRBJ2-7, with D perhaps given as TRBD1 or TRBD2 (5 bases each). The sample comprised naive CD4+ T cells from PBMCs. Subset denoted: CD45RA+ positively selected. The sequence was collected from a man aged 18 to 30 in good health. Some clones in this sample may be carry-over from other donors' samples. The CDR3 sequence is CASTTPAGSYEQYF. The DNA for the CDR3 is TGTGCCAGCACAACTCCAGCAGGGAGCTACGAGCAGTACTTC.